This TCR beta chain was sequenced during a study of shared T cell receptors in the human thymus. This CDR3 spans 17 amino acids. The V end lost 3 bases, the J end lost 2 bases, and 18 bases lay between the germline ends. From germline, CDR1 is SNHLY and CDR2 FYNNEI. The data were produced by immunoSEQ multiplex PCR, yet TCRdb's version contains in-frame clones alone and is incomplete. The top ten clones hold approximately 0.01% of a sample with about 660,000 clones, 88% of them seen once. The same data also contributed to another study, on human thymus T cells. Turning to that study: Thymus was obtained from resections taken during corrective heart surgery. Biased V and J segment usage appeared in thymus and peripheral blood. The related literature has documented a marked overlap of thymic repertoires among unrelated individuals.

The sample taken for sequencing was thymocytes. The J gene is TRBJ2-3, the V gene TRBV2; the D gene is possibly TRBD2 (6 bases). The origin of this receptor is a boy in the first two years of life with a congenital heart defect. The chain's CDR3 is CASSESTTSPPTDTQYF. The DNA of the CDR3 is TGTGCCAGCAGTGAGAGTACTACTAGCCCACCCACAGATACGCAGTATTTT.